What follows are 19 T cell receptor beta chains derived from one specimen sequenced in a study of T cell responses to AZD1222 COVID-19 vaccine. Using immunoSEQ multiplex PCR, the repertoire was profiled, and TCRdb retains in-frame clones only, with some absent. The data show approximately 84,000 clones, around 82% seen once. Sequenced material: peripheral blood, taken 28 days after the second AZD1222 dose. Receptors were obtained from an adult who received the AZD1222 COVID-19 vaccine.

This chain links TRBV7-9 with TRBJ1-6, with no clear D. CDR1 is SEHNR, CDR2 FQNEAQ, per germline (reference sequence). The CDR3 consists of 14 residues. Trimming shortened V by 5 bases and J by 5 bases, and 10 bases separated the two germline ends. The CDR3 spells CASSPAVDNSPLHF. CDR3 DNA sequence: TGTGCCAGCAGCCCCGCCGTGGATAATTCACCCCTCCACTTT. The full variable domain, in which reference TRBV7-9 and TRBJ1-6 provide the parts outside the CDR3, is DTGVSQNPRHKITKRGQNVTFRCDPISEHNRLYWYRQTLGQGPEFLTYFQNEAQLEKSRLLSDRFSAERPKGSFSTLEIQRTEQGDSAMYLCASSPAVDNSPLHFGNGTRLTVT.

The rearrangement uses TRBV9 and TRBJ1-3; unclear D gene. Germline V gives CDR1 SGDLS, CDR2 YYNGEE. The CDR3 contains 16 residues. Trimming cost V 0 bases and J 3 bases, with 13 bases left between them. This CDR3 reads CASSVGRGGFGNTIYF. CDR3 nucleotide sequence: TGTGCCAGCAGCGTAGGTCGCGGAGGGTTTGGAAACACCATATATTTT. Looking up the rest from reference TRBV9 and TRBJ1-3 gives the full variable domain: DSGVTQTPKHLITATGQRVTLRCSPRSGDLSVYWYQQSLDQGLQFLIQYYNGEERAKGNILERFSAQQFPDLHSELNLSSLELGDSALYFCASSVGRGGFGNTIYFGEGSWLTVV.

CDR3: CASSFVSEKLFF. The CDR3 DNA reads as TGTGCCAGCAGTTTCGTTTCTGAAAAACTGTTTTTT. V gene TRBV12-3 or TRBV12-4 combines with J gene TRBJ1-4; D gene uncertain. The germline V and J ends were trimmed by 3 bases and 7 bases, with 6 bases remaining between them. The CDR3 sequence is 12 residues long.

The chain links TRBV14 to TRBJ2-2; D not resolved. V lost 6 bases and J 0 bases, leaving 8 bases between the germline ends. CDR3 length: 14 residues. Germline lookup yields CDR1 SGHDN and CDR2 FVKESK. The CDR3 DNA reads as TGTGCCAGCAGACCCGGCGCGAACACCGGGGAGCTGTTTTTT. Its translation: CASRPGANTGELFF.

This chain links TRBV10-3 with TRBJ2-6, with TRBD1 identical over 10 bases. From germline, CDR1 is ENHRY and CDR2 SYGVKD. This CDR3 has 15 amino acids. Losses at the gene ends were 10 bases for V and 0 bases for J; bases not matched to a gene: 3. The DNA for the CDR3 is TGTGCCAGCGGGACAGGGGTCTCTGGGGCCAACGTCCTGACTTTC. This codes for CASGTGVSGANVLTF.

The chain couples TRBV2 to TRBJ1-5; D possibly corresponds to TRBD1 (5 bases). Per germline, CDR1 SNHLY and CDR2 FYNNEI. V shed 4 bases and J shed 7 bases, with 14 bases lying between them. The CDR3 length is 14 residues. The CDR3 region has the DNA TGTGCCAGCAGTGGGGCAGGGTCAGGGCAGCCCCAGCATTTT. As protein: CASSGAGSGQPQHF.

V is TRBV19 and J is TRBJ1-4, with TRBD1 matching over 7 bases. CDR1 is LNHDA, CDR2 SQIVND, per germline (reference sequence). J was trimmed by 5 bases and V by 6 bases; bases with no gene match: 6. The CDR3 length is 14 residues. CDR3 sequence (DNA): TGTGCCAGTAGCCCGACAGGGACAAATGAAAAACTGTTTTTT. Translation gives CASSPTGTNEKLFF.

This clone was observed a handful of times. The chain carries TRBV9 and TRBJ1-6; 8 bases fit TRBD1. The germline gives CDR1 SGDLS, CDR2 YYNGEE. Trimming took 3 bases from V and 8 from J; bases not matched to a gene: 7. The CDR3 is 15 residues long. CDR3 nucleotide sequence: TGTGCCAGCAGCGCCCAGGGACAGGCGGATTCACCCCTCCACTTT. Protein product: CASSAQGQADSPLHF.

The rearrangement joins TRBV6-1 to TRBJ2-1; D remains unclear. Trimming removed 3 bases at V and 0 bases at J, with 9 bases between. CDR1 MNHNS and CDR2 SASEGT come from the germline V gene. This CDR3 is built from 15 residues. CDR3 DNA: TGTGCCAGCAGTGAGAATTGGAGCTCCTACAATGAGCAGTTCTTC. It specifies CASSENWSSYNEQFF.

This chain connects TRBV28 to TRBJ2-7, with a tentative D call TRBD1 (5 bases). Trimming shortened V by 6 bases and J by 0 bases, and 21 bases separated the two germline ends. Germline CDR1 and CDR2: MDHEN and SYDVKM. The length of the CDR3 is 17 residues. CDR3 nucleotides: TGTGCCAGCAGCCTCAACCGTGGGCAGGGAATCTCCTACGAGCAGTACTTC. Translation gives CASSLNRGQGISYEQYF.

The chain has TRBV5-8 and TRBJ2-1; D unclear. There are 15 residues in the CDR3. Trimming left V 4 bases short and J 6 bases short, with 17 bases between. Germline lookup yields CDR1 SGHTS and CDR2 YDEGEE. CDR3 in DNA: TGTGCCAGCAGCCGCCGGGCCCGGACCCTCAATGAGCAGTTCTTC. Translated: CASSRRARTLNEQFF. Full variable domain (remainder filled in from reference TRBV5-8 and TRBJ2-1): EAGVTQSPTHLIKTRGQQATLRCSPISGHTSVYWYQQALGLGLQFLLWYDEGEERNRGNFPPRFSGRQFPNYSSELNVNALELEDSALYLCASSRRARTLNEQFFGPGTRLTVL.

This clone was recorded once. The chain combines TRBV10-3 with TRBJ2-7; 7 positions agree with TRBD1. There are 15 residues in the CDR3. CDR1 is ENHRY, CDR2 SYGVKD, per germline. J gave up 5 bases and V 3 bases, and 10 bases lay outside the gene matches. CDR3 bases: TGTGCCATCAGTGATCTGACAGGGATGGGGAACGAGCAGTACTTC. Its protein is CAISDLTGMGNEQYF.

This sequence joins TRBV4-1 and TRBJ2-1; 7 nucleotides match TRBD2. CDR1 and CDR2 from the germline V gene are MGHRA and YSYEKL. There are 18 residues in the CDR3. V lost 1 base and J lost 3; bases outside the gene matches: 12. This chain's CDR3 is CASSQGPQAGVFYNEQFF. CDR3 sequence (DNA): TGCGCCAGCAGCCAAGGCCCTCAGGCGGGAGTATTCTACAATGAGCAGTTCTTC.

The V gene is TRBV5-6, the J gene TRBJ2-3; D may match TRBD1 or TRBD2 (5 bases each). CDR1 and CDR2 from the germline V gene are SGHDT and YYEEEE. With 5 bases removed from V and 6 bases from J, the gap between germline ends came to 19 bases. There are 15 residues in the CDR3. This CDR3 is CASSSGTPLRDTQYF. CDR3 coding DNA: TGTGCCAGCAGTTCCGGGACCCCCCTCCGTGATACGCAGTATTTT.

This sequence joins TRBV6-1 and TRBJ1-5; D is undetermined. Trimming took 3 bases from V and 6 from J, leaving 6 bases between them. Germline V gene data show CDR1 as MNHNS and CDR2 as SASEGT. The CDR3 extends over 12 amino acids. CDR3 coding DNA: TGTGCCAGCAGTGATCCGGCTCAGCCCCAGCATTTT. Protein product: CASSDPAQPQHF.

The rearrangement uses TRBV9 and TRBJ2-7, with a possible D match to TRBD2 (5 bases). CDR1 and CDR2 (germline): SGDLS, YYNGEE. The V gene lost 0 bases and the J gene lost 5 bases, with 9 bases spanning the gap. This CDR3 comprises 13 residues. The CDR3 bases are TGTGCCAGCAGCGTAGACGGGGTCCACGAGCAGTACTTC. Translation: CASSVDGVHEQYF.

V is TRBV30 and J is TRBJ2-7; 7 bases fit TRBD1. The CDR3 length is 15 residues. Germline trimming cut 3 bases from V and 4 bases from J; bases unmatched to any gene: 12. Germline V lookup: CDR1 GTSNPN, CDR2 SVGIG (reference sequence). CDR3 amino acids: CAWSKYGTERYEQYF. CDR3 nucleotide sequence: TGTGCCTGGAGCAAGTACGGGACAGAACGATACGAGCAGTACTTC. Combining the CDR3 with reference TRBV30 and TRBJ2-7 gives the whole variable domain SQTIHQWPATLVQPVGSPLSLECTVEGTSNPNLYWYRQAAGRGLQLLFYSVGIGQISSEVPQNLSASRPQDRQFILSSKKLLLSDSGFYLCAWSKYGTERYEQYFGPGTRLTVT.

The J gene is TRBJ1-2, the V gene TRBV28; 11 bases line up with TRBD1. The germline V gene has CDR1 MDHEN and CDR2 SYDVKM. The CDR3 consists of 15 residues. V trimming: 5 bases; J trimming: 4 bases; junction bases outside the gene matches: 6. CDR3 residues: CASSAWTGGSYGYTF. DNA for the CDR3: TGTGCCAGCAGTGCTTGGACAGGGGGCAGCTATGGCTACACCTTC.

DNA of the CDR3: TGCGCCAGCAGCCAAGGGGTCACCTACGAGCAGTACTTC. This encodes CASSQGVTYEQYF. The V and J genes are TRBV4-3 and TRBJ2-7; D is uncertain. V lost 1 base to trimming and J lost 2 bases, with 6 bases between them. This CDR3 comprises 13 residues. Germline assignment: CDR1 LGHNA and CDR2 YSLEER.